This T cell receptor beta chain was found in a study of blood T cell repertoires in COVID-19. Study context: T cells, B-cell-depleted T cells, or PBMCs supplied cDNA or gDNA.

In the authors' workflow: The authors estimated nucleated cell counts from reference gene primer amplification. The assay was immunoSEQ multiplex PCR, and TCRdb's table has in-frame clones only and misses some. V, J and clone size reflect that table, while D and trimming were determined from the DNA. The repertoire holds under 250,000 clones, with around 88% as singletons. This clone is a singleton in its sample. V gave up 2 bases and J gave up 5 bases, with 10 bases separating them. CDR3 size: 14 residues. Germline-derived CDR1 and CDR2 are KGHSH and LQKENI. The chain recombines TRBV18 with TRBJ1-5; perhaps TRBD1 as D (6 bases). This receptor was taken from a man in his forties or fifties with active or convalescent COVID-19. Input material: peripheral blood. CDR3 bases: TGTGCCAGCTCACCAGGAGGGGGGGATCAGCCCCAGCATTTT. Residues: CASSPGGGDQPQHF. Based on the CDR3 plus reference TRBV18 and TRBJ1-5, the full variable domain is NAGVMQNPRHLVRRRGQEARLRCSPMKGHSHVYWYRQLPEEGLKFMVYLQKENIIDESGMPKERFSAEFPKEGPSILRIQQVVRGDSAAYFCASSPGGGDQPQHFGDGTRLSIL.